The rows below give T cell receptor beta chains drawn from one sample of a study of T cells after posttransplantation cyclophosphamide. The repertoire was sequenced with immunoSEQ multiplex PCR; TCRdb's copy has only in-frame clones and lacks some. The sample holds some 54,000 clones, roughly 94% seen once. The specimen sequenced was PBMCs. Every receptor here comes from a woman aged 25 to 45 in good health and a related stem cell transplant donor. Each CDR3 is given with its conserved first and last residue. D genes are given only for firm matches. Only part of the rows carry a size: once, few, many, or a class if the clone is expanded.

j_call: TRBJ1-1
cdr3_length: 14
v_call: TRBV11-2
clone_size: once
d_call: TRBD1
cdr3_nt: TGTGCCAGCAGGCAACAGGGGGGGAGGGCTGAAGCTTTCTTT
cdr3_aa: CASRQQGGRAEAFF

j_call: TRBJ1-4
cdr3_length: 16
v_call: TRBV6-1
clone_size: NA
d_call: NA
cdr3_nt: TGTGCCAGCAGTGAAGGGGGCGGAGATAAAAATGAAAAACTGTTTTTT
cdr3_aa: CASSEGGGDKNEKLFF

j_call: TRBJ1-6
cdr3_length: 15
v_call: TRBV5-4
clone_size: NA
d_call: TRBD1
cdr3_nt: TGTGCCAGCAGCCACCTGGACAGGGCTGATTCACCCCTCCACTTT
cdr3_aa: CASSHLDRADSPLHF

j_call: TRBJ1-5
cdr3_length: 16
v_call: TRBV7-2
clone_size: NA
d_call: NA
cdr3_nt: TGTGCCAGCAGCCCACGGCAAAGGGGCGCGGATCAGCCCCAGCATTTT
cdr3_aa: CASSPRQRGADQPQHF

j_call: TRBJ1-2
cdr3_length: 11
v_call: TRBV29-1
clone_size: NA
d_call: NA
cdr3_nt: TGCAGCACCCGGGGGGCTGATGGCTACACCTTC
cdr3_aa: CSTRGADGYTF

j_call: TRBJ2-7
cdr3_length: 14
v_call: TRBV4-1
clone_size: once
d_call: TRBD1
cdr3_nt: TGCGCCAGCAGCCAACCGGGACAGACCTACGAGCAGTACTTC
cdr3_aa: CASSQPGQTYEQYF

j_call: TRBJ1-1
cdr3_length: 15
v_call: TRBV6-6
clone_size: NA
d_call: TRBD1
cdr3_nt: TGTGCCAGCACCTCGACAGGGGATGGCAACACTGAAGCTTTCTTT
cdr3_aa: CASTSTGDGNTEAFF

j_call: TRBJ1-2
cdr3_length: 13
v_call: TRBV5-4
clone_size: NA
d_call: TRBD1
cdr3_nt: TGTGCCAGCAGCCTAACAGGGGGGGATGGCTACACCTTC
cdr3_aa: CASSLTGGDGYTF

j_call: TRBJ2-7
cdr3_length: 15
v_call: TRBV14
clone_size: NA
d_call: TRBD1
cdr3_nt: TGTGCCAGCAGCCAGGGACAGGGGGCCTTCCACGAGCAGTACTTC
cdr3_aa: CASSQGQGAFHEQYF

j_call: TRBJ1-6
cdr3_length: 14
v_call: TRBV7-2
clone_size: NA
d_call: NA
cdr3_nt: TGTGCCAGCAGCTTAGAGGGAGGGCGTCCACCCCTCCACTTT
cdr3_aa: CASSLEGGRPPLHF

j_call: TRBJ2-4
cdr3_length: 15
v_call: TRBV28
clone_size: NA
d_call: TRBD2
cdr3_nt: TGTGCCAGCAGTTCCCTTAGCGGGCGGGCAACGATTCAGTACTTC
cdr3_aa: CASSSLSGRATIQYF

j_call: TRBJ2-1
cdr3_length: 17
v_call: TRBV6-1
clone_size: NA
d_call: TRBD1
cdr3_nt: TGTGCCAGCAGTGAAGCGCTCGGGGACAGGAACTACAATGAGCAGTTCTTC
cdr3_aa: CASSEALGDRNYNEQFF

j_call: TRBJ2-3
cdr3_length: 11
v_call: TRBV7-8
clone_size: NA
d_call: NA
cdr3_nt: TGTGCCAGCAGCTCCATAGATACGCAGTATTTT
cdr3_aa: CASSSIDTQYF

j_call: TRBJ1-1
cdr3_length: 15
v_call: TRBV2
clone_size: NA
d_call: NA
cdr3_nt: TGTGCCAGCAGTTCACTAGGGATTATGAACACTGAAGCTTTCTTT
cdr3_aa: CASSSLGIMNTEAFF

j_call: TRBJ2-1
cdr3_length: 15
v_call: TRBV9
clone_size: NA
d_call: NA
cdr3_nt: TGTGCCAGCAGCACATCCGGGAGAGAATACAATGAGCAGTTCTTC
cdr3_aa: CASSTSGREYNEQFF

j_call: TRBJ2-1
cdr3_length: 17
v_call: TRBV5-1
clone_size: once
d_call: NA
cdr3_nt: TGCGCCAGCAGCTTGCGACCGGGAGCGCGACCCGACAATGAGCAGTTCTTC
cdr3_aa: CASSLRPGARPDNEQFF

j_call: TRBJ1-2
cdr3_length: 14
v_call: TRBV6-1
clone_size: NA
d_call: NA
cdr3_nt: TGTGCCAGCAGTGAATGGGCAGATAACTATGGCTACACCTTC
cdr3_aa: CASSEWADNYGYTF

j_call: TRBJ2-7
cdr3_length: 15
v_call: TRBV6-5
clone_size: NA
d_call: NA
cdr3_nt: TGTGCCAGCAGTTACTCGGGGGGACTCTCCTGGGAGCAGTACTTC
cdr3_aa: CASSYSGGLSWEQYF

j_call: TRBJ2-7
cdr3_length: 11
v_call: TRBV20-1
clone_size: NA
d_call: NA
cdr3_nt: TGCAGTGCTAGCTTGCCCTACGAGCAGTACTTC
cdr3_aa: CSASLPYEQYF

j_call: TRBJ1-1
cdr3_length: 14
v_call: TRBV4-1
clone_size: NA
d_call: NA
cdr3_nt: TGCGCCAGCAGCCACGTGATCGGGGGCACTGAAGCTTTCTTT
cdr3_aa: CASSHVIGGTEAFF

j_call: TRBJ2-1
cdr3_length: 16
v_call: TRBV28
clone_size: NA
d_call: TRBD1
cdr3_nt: TGTGCCAGCATCCGACAGGGGGGTGGCAGGGGCAATGAGCAGTTCTTC
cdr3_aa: CASIRQGGGRGNEQFF

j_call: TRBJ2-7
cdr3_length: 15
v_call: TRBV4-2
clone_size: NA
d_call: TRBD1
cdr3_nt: TGTGCCAGCAGCCAAGGACAGGGGGCTTCCTACGAGCAGTACTTC
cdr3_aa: CASSQGQGASYEQYF

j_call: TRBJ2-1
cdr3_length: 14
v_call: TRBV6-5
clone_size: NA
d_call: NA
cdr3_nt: TGTGCCAGCAGCCCCACGGAGCCATACAATGAGCAGTTCTTC
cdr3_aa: CASSPTEPYNEQFF

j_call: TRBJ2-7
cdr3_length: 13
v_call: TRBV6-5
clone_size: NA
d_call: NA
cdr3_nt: TGTGCCAGCAGTTATCGTCGGGATGGGGAGCAGTACTTC
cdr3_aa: CASSYRRDGEQYF

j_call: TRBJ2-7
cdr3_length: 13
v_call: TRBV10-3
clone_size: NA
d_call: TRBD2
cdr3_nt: TGTGCCATCAGTATAAGCGGGGGGTACGAGCAGTACTTC
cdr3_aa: CAISISGGYEQYF

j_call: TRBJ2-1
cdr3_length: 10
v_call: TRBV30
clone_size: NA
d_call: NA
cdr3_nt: TGTGCCTGGGCGGGGTCTCGGCAGTTCTTC
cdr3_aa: CAWAGSRQFF

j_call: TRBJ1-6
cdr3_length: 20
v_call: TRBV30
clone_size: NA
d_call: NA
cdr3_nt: TGTGCCTGGAGTCACGACCCATGCCAGGGACTGAGCTCCTATAATTCACCCCTCCACTTT
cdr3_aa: CAWSHDPCQGLSSYNSPLHF

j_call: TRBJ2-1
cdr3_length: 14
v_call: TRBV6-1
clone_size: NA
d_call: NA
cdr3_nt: TGTGCCAGCAATGGGAAACGGGTTACGGGAGAGCAGTTCTTC
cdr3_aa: CASNGKRVTGEQFF

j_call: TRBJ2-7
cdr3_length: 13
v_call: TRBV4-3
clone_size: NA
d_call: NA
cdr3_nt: TGCGCCAGCAGCCAAGATTTACCGCGCGAGCAGTACTTC
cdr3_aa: CASSQDLPREQYF

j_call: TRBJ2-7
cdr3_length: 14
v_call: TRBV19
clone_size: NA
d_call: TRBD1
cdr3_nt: TGTGCCAGTAGTACAGGGGGCTCCTCCTACGAGCAGTACTTC
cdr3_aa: CASSTGGSSYEQYF

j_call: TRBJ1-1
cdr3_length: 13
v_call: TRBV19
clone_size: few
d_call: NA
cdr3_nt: TGTGCCAGTAGTCATCGGGGGGTGGCTGAAGCTTTCTTT
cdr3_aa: CASSHRGVAEAFF

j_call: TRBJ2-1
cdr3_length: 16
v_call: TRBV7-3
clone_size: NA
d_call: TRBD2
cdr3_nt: TGTGCCAGCAGCTTAACAAGCGGGGGAGCCTACAATGAGCAGTTCTTC
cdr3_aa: CASSLTSGGAYNEQFF

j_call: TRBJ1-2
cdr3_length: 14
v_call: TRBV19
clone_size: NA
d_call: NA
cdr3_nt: TGTGCCAGTAGTCCAACCGACAGAGGTGATGGCTACACCTTC
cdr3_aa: CASSPTDRGDGYTF

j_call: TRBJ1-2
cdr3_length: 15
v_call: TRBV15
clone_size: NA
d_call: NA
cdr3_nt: TGTGCCACCAGCAGAGGCGTGGGAGCCCTATATGGCTACACCTTC
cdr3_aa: CATSRGVGALYGYTF

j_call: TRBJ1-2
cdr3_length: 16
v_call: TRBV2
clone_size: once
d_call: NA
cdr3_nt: TGTGCCAGCAAGGAGCGGGGGGACAACCAGGTCTATGGCTACACCTTC
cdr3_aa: CASKERGDNQVYGYTF

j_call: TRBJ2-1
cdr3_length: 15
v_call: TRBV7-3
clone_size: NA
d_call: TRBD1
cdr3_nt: TGTGCCAGCAGTCAAGACAGGGGGTCCTACAATGAGCAGTTCTTC
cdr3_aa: CASSQDRGSYNEQFF

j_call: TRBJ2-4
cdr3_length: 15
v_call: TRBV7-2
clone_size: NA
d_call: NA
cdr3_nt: TGTGCCAGCAGCTTAGGACTAGGACGACAAAACATTCAGTACTTC
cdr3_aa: CASSLGLGRQNIQYF

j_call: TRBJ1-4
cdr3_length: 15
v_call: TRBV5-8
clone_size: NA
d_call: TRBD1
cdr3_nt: TGTGCCAGCAGCTTCGACAGGGGGAGGCTAGAAAAACTGTTTTTT
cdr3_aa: CASSFDRGRLEKLFF

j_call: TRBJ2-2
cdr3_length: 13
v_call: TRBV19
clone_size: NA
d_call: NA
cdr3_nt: TGTGCCAGTAGTATCGGTTCCACCGGGGAGCTGTTTTTT
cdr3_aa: CASSIGSTGELFF

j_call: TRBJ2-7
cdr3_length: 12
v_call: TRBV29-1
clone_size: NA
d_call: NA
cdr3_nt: TGCAGCGTTCGGGAAGCTTCCTACGAGCAGTACTTC
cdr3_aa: CSVREASYEQYF

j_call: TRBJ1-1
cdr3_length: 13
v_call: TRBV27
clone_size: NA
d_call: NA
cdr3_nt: TGTGCCAGCAGTCTCGGGGGGGGGACTCCCGCTTTCTTT
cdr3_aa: CASSLGGGTPAFF

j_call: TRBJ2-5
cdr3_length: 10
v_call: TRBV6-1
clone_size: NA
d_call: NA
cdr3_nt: TGTGCCAGCGCGGAAGAGACCCAGTACTTC
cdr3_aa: CASAEETQYF

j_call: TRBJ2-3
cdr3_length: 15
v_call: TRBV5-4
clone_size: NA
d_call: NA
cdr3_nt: TGTGCCAGCAGCTTGCGGGGGGCTAGTACAGATACGCAGTATTTT
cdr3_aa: CASSLRGASTDTQYF

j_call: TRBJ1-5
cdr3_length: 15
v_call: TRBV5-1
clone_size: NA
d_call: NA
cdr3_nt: TGCGCCAGCAGCTTGGTAGCGGATAGCAATCAGCCCCAGCATTTT
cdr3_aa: CASSLVADSNQPQHF

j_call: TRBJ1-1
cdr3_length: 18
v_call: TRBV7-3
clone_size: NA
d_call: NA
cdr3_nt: TGTGCCAGCAGCCCCAGGGCGGGGGGGATGTTGAGGAACACTGAAGCTTTCTTT
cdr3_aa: CASSPRAGGMLRNTEAFF

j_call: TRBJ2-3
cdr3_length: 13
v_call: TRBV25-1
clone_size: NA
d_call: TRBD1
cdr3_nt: TGTGCCAGCGGAAGACAGGGGACAGATACGCAGTATTTT
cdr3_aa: CASGRQGTDTQYF

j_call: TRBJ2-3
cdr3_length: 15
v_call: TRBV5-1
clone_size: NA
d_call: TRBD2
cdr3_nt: TGCGCCAGCAGCTTGGAAAGCGGGGACACAGATACGCAGTATTTT
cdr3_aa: CASSLESGDTDTQYF

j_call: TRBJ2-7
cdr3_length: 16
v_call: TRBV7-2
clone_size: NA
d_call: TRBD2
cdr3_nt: TGTGCCAGCAGCGAACCAGGACTAGCGGGGGCCTACGAGCAGTACTTC
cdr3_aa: CASSEPGLAGAYEQYF